This paragraph covers one T cell receptor beta chain sequence. What it recognizes is unknown. This entry comes from a study of Ad26.COV2.S vaccination and SARS-CoV-2 variants. The overall study: Donor had been placed in the Ad26.COV2.S arm of the COV1001 trial. Once or twice, 56 days apart, Ad26.COV2.S was delivered intramuscularly.

Treatment of the sample: around 19 received Ad26.COV2.S at low or high dose, single or two shots; several received placebo; per-sample allocation not given. Sampling took place 63 days after the first vaccine or placebo injection. What was given as vaccine was an Ad26 vector encoding Wuhan-strain SARS-CoV-2 spike. TCRdb's table, derived via immunoSEQ multiplex PCR, lists solely in-frame clones and lacks some. This sample carries 400,000 or so clones, roughly nine tenths of them seen once, and the ten largest clones take more than 3%. This CDR3 contains 13 residues. The ends were cut back, 3 bases at V and 0 bases at J, with 5 bases in the middle. Germline assignment: CDR1 KGHSH and CDR2 LQKENI. Study conclusions and caveats: It was vaccine recipients, not placebo recipients, who had the higher spike-specific TCR breadth.

V usage is TRBV18 and J usage is TRBJ1-1; D call uncertain. The material sequenced was peripheral blood, taken in a trial of Ad26.COV2.S vaccine versus placebo. The TCR sequence derives from a person aged 18 to 65 who received the Ad26.COV2.S COVID-19 vaccine or a placebo. CDR3 DNA: TGTGCCAGCTCACCGAGCATGAACACTGAAGCTTTCTTT. Amino acids: CASSPSMNTEAFF.